This is a list of T cell receptor beta chains from one sample in a study of T cell responses to AZD1222 COVID-19 vaccine. Measured with immunoSEQ multiplex PCR; TCRdb has only the in-frame clones, and not every one. The sample has some 120,000 clones, approximately 85% seen once; the top ten hold 7.5% to 8%. The material sequenced was peripheral blood, taken on day 0 of AZD1222 vaccination. All receptors come from an adult in good health. Both conserved end residues are part of each CDR3. A D gene is named only where the DNA matches it firmly. Some rows mark clone size as missing; the rest say once, few, many or name a class of expanded clone.

>TRBD1|16|TRBV9|TRBJ2-7|-
TGTGCCAGCAGCGTTGCACCGGGACAGGGGATCTACGAGCAGTACTTC
CASSVAPGQGIYEQYF
>-|13|TRBV6-4|TRBJ2-1|-
TGTGCCAGCAGTGACTCGCTGCGGGGTGAGCAGTTCTTC
CASSDSLRGEQFF
>-|13|TRBV19|TRBJ1-1|-
TGTGCCAGTAGTATGGGGAGAAACACTGAAGCTTTCTTT
CASSMGRNTEAFF
>-|12|TRBV6-6|TRBJ2-2|-
TGTGCCAGCAGCACCGGAGGCGGGGAGCTGTTTTTT
CASSTGGGELFF
>TRBD1|14|TRBV9|TRBJ1-1|-
TGTGCCAGTAGGACAGGGGGGGTGAACACTGAAGCTTTCTTT
CASRTGGVNTEAFF
>TRBD1|15|TRBV4-3|TRBJ2-7|few
TGCGCCAGCAGCCAAGAAGACGGGACAGCCTACGAGCAGTACTTC
CASSQEDGTAYEQYF
>-|17|TRBV9|TRBJ2-1|-
TGTGCCAGCAGTGAAGTTCTGAGCCTCACGTCCTACAATGAGCAGTTCTTC
CASSEVLSLTSYNEQFF
>-|13|TRBV10-2|TRBJ1-1|-
TGCGCCAGCAACGGGGCAAGGGCTGAGAAAGCTTTCTTT
CASNGARAEKAFF
>-|11|TRBV6-4|TRBJ2-5|once
TGTGCCAGCAGCTCCCAAGAGACCCAGTACTTC
CASSSQETQYF
>-|12|TRBV30|TRBJ1-3|-
TGTGCCTGGAGGGGATCCGGAAACACCATATATTTT
CAWRGSGNTIYF
>-|15|TRBV6-1|TRBJ1-4|once
TGTGCCAGCAGTGAAATCTGGGGGACGAATGAAAAACTGTTTTTT
CASSEIWGTNEKLFF
>-|11|TRBV29-1|TRBJ2-7|once
TGCAGCACCCGAACGGGTTACGAGCAGTACTTC
CSTRTGYEQYF
>-|15|TRBV19|TRBJ2-7|-
TGTGCCAGTAGTATAGATGGGGGCAGAGCCTACGAGCAGTACTTC
CASSIDGGRAYEQYF
>-|14|TRBV19|TRBJ2-7|-
TGTGCCAGTAGTTCCCGGACAGTCTCCTACGAGCAGTACTTC
CASSSRTVSYEQYF
>-|14|TRBV7-2|TRBJ1-5|-
TGTGCCAGCAGCTTAGAACCTGGCAATCAGCCCCAGCATTTT
CASSLEPGNQPQHF
>-|15|TRBV3-1/TRBV3-2|TRBJ1-1|-
TGTGCCAGCAGCCAAATTGGGCGCCCTAGAAGTGAAGCTTTCTTT
CASSQIGRPRSEAFF
>-|16|TRBV24-1|TRBJ1-5|-
TGTGCCACCAGCGACCCTGGGGGCGGAAGCAATCAGCCCCAGCATTTT
CATSDPGGGSNQPQHF
>-|14|TRBV7-9|TRBJ1-6|few
TGTGCCAGCAACCGTGACCGGGTTAATTCACCCCTCCACTTT
CASNRDRVNSPLHF
>TRBD2|17|TRBV5-4|TRBJ2-7|-
TGTGCCAGCAGCTTCGTCCTAGCGGGAGGTTCAGTGTTCGAGCAGTACTTC
CASSFVLAGGSVFEQYF
>TRBD1|16|TRBV7-6|TRBJ1-4|-
TGTGCCAGCAGCTTGGGGACAGGGGGCAGTAATGAAAAACTGTTTTTT
CASSLGTGGSNEKLFF
>TRBD1|12|TRBV5-1|TRBJ1-2|-
TGCGCCAGCAGCGAACAGGGGACAGGCTACACCTTC
CASSEQGTGYTF
>-|13|TRBV11-2|TRBJ2-3|-
TGTGCCAGCAGGGGCGTGAACACAGATACGCAGTATTTT
CASRGVNTDTQYF
>-|13|TRBV11-2|TRBJ1-1|-
TGTGCCAGCAGCTTAACCAGGGACACTGAAGCTTTCTTT
CASSLTRDTEAFF
>-|11|TRBV20-1|TRBJ1-6|-
TGCAGTGCTACCGGCCTGGGGGCCCTCCACTTT
CSATGLGALHF
>-|12|TRBV3-1/TRBV3-2|TRBJ2-5|-
TGTGCCAGCAGCATCAGGGGAAAGACCCAGTACTTC
CASSIRGKTQYF
>-|15|TRBV2|TRBJ2-1|once
TGTGCCAGCAGTGAAGCCCGGACTATTAACAATGAGCAGTTCTTC
CASSEARTINNEQFF
>TRBD2|14|TRBV9|TRBJ2-1|-
TGTGCCAGCACTCGCGGGGGGGCTTACAATGAGCAGTTCTTC
CASTRGGAYNEQFF
>TRBD2|13|TRBV24-1|TRBJ2-7|-
TGTGCCACCAGAGAGACTAGCGGGGGGGAGCAGTACTTC
CATRETSGGEQYF
>-|16|TRBV11-2|TRBJ2-7|-
TGTGCCAGCAGCCCAACGGGGACCTTGGGCTCCTACGAGCAGTACTTC
CASSPTGTLGSYEQYF
>-|13|TRBV12-5|TRBJ1-2|-
TGTGCTAGTGGTTTGGCCGGGACCCGCAGCTACACCTTC
CASGLAGTRSYTF
>TRBD2|15|TRBV7-9|TRBJ2-5|-
TGTGCCAGCAGCTTACAAACTAGCGGGGCACGTTCCCAGTACTTC
CASSLQTSGARSQYF
>-|15|TRBV6-2/TRBV6-3|TRBJ2-7|-
TGTGCCAGCAGTCCCCAGGGGGAGGGCCGCTACGAGCAGTACTTC
CASSPQGEGRYEQYF